These T cell receptor beta chains were read from a single sample in a study of early T cells in non-severe SARS-CoV-2 infection. TCRdb re-called the 5' RACE reads through MiXCR, storing one row per CDR3 protein. This table has around 80,000 distinct CDR3 sequences, under 11% appearing once. Material: whole blood, obtained at baseline. All receptors derive from an adult who was a healthcare worker with PCR-confirmed SARS-CoV-2 infection or an uninfected control (not recorded which). Both conserved end residues are part of each CDR3. A D gene is named only where the DNA matches it firmly. Clone size is given for some rows only: seen once, a few or many times, or a class if the clone is expanded.

v_gene	len	abundance	d_gene	j_gene	CDR3aa	CDR3nt
TRBV19	12	-	-	TRBJ1-5	CASRGSNQPQHF	TGTGCCAGCCGGGGGAGCAATCAGCCCCAGCATTTT
TRBV30	14	-	TRBD2	TRBJ2-7	CAWSSGLAGVEQYF	TGTGCCTGGAGTTCGGGACTAGCGGGAGTCGAGCAGTACTTC
TRBV2	14	-	TRBD1	TRBJ1-5	CASNDGTAPQPQHF	TGTGCCAGCAACGACGGGACAGCGCCTCAGCCCCAGCATTTT
TRBV5-1	15	-	TRBD2	TRBJ2-3	CASSLLGRGADTQYF	TGCGCCAGCAGCTTGCTTGGGAGGGGAGCAGATACGCAGTATTTT
TRBV18	16	-	TRBD2	TRBJ2-1	CASSPTRSGSRNEQFF	TGTGCCAGCTCACCAACCCGTAGCGGGAGTAGAAATGAGCAGTTCTTC
TRBV20-1	16	many	-	TRBJ2-1	CSAREEHQISYNEQFF	TGCAGTGCTAGAGAAGAACACCAAATCTCCTACAATGAGCAGTTCTTC
TRBV4-2	16	-	TRBD2	TRBJ2-1	CASSQGTSDTDNEQFF	TGTGCCAGCAGCCAAGGGACTAGCGATACTGACAATGAGCAGTTCTTC
TRBV6-6	16	few	-	TRBJ1-5	CASAGYPDSLRPAQHF	TGTGCCAGCGCTGGGTACCCGGACAGCCTTCGACCGGCCCAGCATTTT
TRBV20-1	12	many	-	TRBJ2-7	CSAIPSPYEQYF	TGCAGTGCTATCCCTTCTCCCTACGAGCAGTACTTC
TRBV3-1	16	many	TRBD2	TRBJ2-1	CASSQALAGGPHEQFF	TGTGCCAGCAGCCAAGCCCTAGCGGGAGGGCCCCATGAGCAGTTCTTC
TRBV24-1	14	-	-	TRBJ1-2	CATSDVRDNYGYTF	TGTGCCACCAGTGATGTCCGGGACAACTATGGCTACACCTTC
TRBV28	12	-	-	TRBJ1-1	CASRGTVYEAFF	TGTGCCAGCCGTGGTACGGTCTATGAAGCTTTCTTT
TRBV7-9	15	-	-	TRBJ2-3	CASSFSNTNTDTQYF	TGTGCCAGCAGCTTCTCTAATACTAACACAGATACGCAGTATTTT
TRBV27	13	few	-	TRBJ1-1	CASSFGGLTEAFF	TGTGCCAGCAGTTTCGGGGGGCTCACTGAAGCTTTCTTT
TRBV27	18	many	-	TRBJ2-1	CASSFDPPTMAPFNEQFF	TGTGCCAGCAGTTTTGACCCCCCTACAATGGCTCCTTTCAATGAGCAGTTCTTC
TRBV5-1	18	many	-	TRBJ2-2	CASSLKGGLWSTLGELFF	TGCGCCAGCAGCCTGAAGGGGGGACTCTGGTCAACCTTGGGGGAGCTGTTTTTT
TRBV7-8	15	few	TRBD1	TRBJ1-6	CASSADRGTYSPLHF	TGTGCCAGCAGCGCGGACAGGGGTACTTACTCACCCCTCCACTTT
TRBV20-1	12	few	-	TRBJ1-1	CSASPGGNEFFF	TGCAGTGCTAGCCCCGGGGGGAATGAGTTTTTCTTT
TRBV5-1	14	many	TRBD1	TRBJ2-1	CASAPGTDHNEQFF	TGCGCCAGCGCTCCCGGGACAGATCACAATGAGCAGTTCTTC
TRBV7-2	14	-	TRBD2	TRBJ2-7	CASSLVAGGGEQYF	TGTGCCAGCAGCTTAGTTGCGGGAGGGGGCGAGCAGTACTTC
TRBV11-2	13	-	-	TRBJ1-2	CASSLAGANGYTF	TGTGCCAGCAGCCTGGCAGGGGCGAACGGCTACACCTTC
TRBV12-3/TRBV12-4	15	many	-	TRBJ1-2	CASSLAKGGAHGYTF	TGTGCCAGCAGTTTAGCGAAGGGGGGGGCGCATGGCTACACCTTC
TRBV7-9	16	-	TRBD2	TRBJ2-2	CASSTPGLAGAGELFF	TGTGCCAGCAGCACGCCGGGACTAGCGGGAGCCGGGGAGCTGTTTTTT
TRBV4-2	16	many	-	TRBJ1-1	CASSPSISRSNTEAFF	TGTGCCAGCAGCCCCAGCATATCGCGCTCGAACACTGAAGCTTTCTTT
TRBV4-1	16	-	-	TRBJ1-4	CASSQERRNVVEKLFF	TGCGCCAGCAGCCAAGAGCGGAGGAATGTGGTTGAAAAACTGTTTTTT
TRBV27	15	-	TRBD2	TRBJ2-7	CVSRTSGSGPYEQYF	TGTGTCAGCAGAACTAGCGGGAGTGGACCTTACGAGCAGTACTTC
TRBV9	14	many	-	TRBJ1-4	CASSLTATNEKLFF	TGTGCCAGCAGCCTGACAGCAACTAATGAAAAACTGTTTTTT
TRBV7-9	12	many	-	TRBJ1-6	CASSSEDSPLHF	TGTGCCAGCAGCTCTGAGGATTCACCCCTCCACTTT
TRBV11-2	12	many	-	TRBJ2-1	CASSYSGDEQFF	TGTGCCAGCAGCTACTCAGGGGATGAGCAGTTCTTC
TRBV20-1	16	-	-	TRBJ2-1	CSARDSASAAYNEQFF	TGCAGTGCTAGAGATTCGGCTAGCGCCGCCTACAATGAGCAGTTCTTC
TRBV15	16	few	-	TRBJ2-6	CATSRDPGSGANVLTF	TGTGCCACCAGCAGAGATCCTGGAAGTGGGGCCAACGTCCTGACTTTC
TRBV28	18	few	TRBD2	TRBJ2-1	CASSTSSGRGKSYNEQFF	TGTGCCAGCAGTACTAGTAGCGGGAGGGGTAAATCCTACAATGAGCAGTTCTTC
TRBV30	14	many	TRBD1	TRBJ1-1	CACHRTGSNTEAFF	TGTGCCTGCCATAGGACAGGGTCGAACACTGAAGCTTTCTTT
TRBV25-1	14	-	-	TRBJ1-4	CASSEYKGNEKLFF	TGTGCCAGCAGTGAATATAAGGGGAATGAAAAACTGTTTTTT
TRBV7-6	16	-	TRBD2	TRBJ2-2	CASSLTSGANTGELFF	TGTGCCAGCAGCTTGACTAGCGGGGCGAACACCGGGGAGCTGTTTTTT
TRBV28	14	many	-	TRBJ2-5	CASSLKLGRETQYF	TGTGCCAGCAGTTTGAAACTGGGGCGAGAGACCCAGTACTTC
TRBV20-1	13	-	TRBD2	TRBJ2-3	CSARGREVDTQYF	TGCAGTGCTAGAGGTCGGGAGGTCGATACGCAGTATTTT